This T cell receptor beta chain was recovered during a study of cytomegalovirus exposure and HLA in healthy donors. As for the study in general: Out of a few hundred genotyped donors, about 81% belonged to the Caucasian-associated ancestry cluster.

Primers included in the PCR were 60 Vbeta and 13 Jbeta primers. TCRdb's copy holds only in-frame clones and misses some; the assay was immunoSEQ multiplex PCR. The table has fewer than 200,000 clones, around 75% seen once. Trimming at V came to 2 bases and at J to 6 bases, leaving 4 bases not matched to a gene. The CDR3 has 14 amino acids. Germline-derived CDR1 and CDR2 are MNHEY and SMNVEV (reference sequence). The sequenced sample was PBMCs. The sequence was obtained from a male donor in good health and CMV-seronegative. The V call is TRBV27, the J call TRBJ1-5; 7 nucleotides align to TRBD1. CDR3 sequence: CASSLDREAQPQHF. CDR3 bases: TGTGCCAGCAGTTTAGACAGGGAGGCTCAGCCCCAGCATTTT.